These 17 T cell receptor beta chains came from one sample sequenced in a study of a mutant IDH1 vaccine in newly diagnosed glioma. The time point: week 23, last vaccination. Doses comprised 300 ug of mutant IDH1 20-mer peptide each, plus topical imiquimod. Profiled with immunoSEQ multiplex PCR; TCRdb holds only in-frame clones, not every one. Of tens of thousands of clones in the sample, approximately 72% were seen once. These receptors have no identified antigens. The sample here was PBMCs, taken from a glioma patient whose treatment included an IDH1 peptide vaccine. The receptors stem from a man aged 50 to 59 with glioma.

The CDR3, as DNA: TGTGCCACCGAGGGTCGACGGGACACTGAAGCTTTCTTT. The encoded protein is CATEGRRDTEAFF. The J gene is TRBJ1-1, the V gene TRBV19; D is undetermined. From germline, CDR1 is LNHDA and CDR2 SQIVND (reference sequence). There are 13 residues in the CDR3. The V gene lost 10 bases and the J gene lost 3 bases, with 15 bases spanning the gap.

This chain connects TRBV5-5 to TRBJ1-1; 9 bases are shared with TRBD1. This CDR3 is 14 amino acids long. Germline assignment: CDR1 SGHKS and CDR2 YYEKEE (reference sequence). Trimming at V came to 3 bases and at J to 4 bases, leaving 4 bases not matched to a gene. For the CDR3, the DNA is TGTGCCAGCAGCTCCGGGACAGGGACCACTGAAGCTTTCTTT. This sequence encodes CASSSGTGTTEAFF.

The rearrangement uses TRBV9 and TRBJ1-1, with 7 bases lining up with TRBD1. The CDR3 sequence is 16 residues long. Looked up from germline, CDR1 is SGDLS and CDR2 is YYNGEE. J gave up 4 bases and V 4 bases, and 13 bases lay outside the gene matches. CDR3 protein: CASSLTGQPSGTEAFF. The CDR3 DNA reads TGTGCCAGCAGCCTAACGGGACAGCCTTCGGGCACTGAAGCTTTCTTT.

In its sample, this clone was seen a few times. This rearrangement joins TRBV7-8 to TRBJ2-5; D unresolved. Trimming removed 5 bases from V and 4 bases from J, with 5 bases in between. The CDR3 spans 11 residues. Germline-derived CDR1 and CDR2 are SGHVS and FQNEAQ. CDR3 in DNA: TGTGCCAGCAGCCATTCAGAGACCCAGTACTTC. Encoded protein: CASSHSETQYF.

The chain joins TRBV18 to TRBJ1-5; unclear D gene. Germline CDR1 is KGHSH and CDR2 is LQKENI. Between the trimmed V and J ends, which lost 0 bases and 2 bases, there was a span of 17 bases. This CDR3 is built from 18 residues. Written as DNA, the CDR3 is TGTGCCAGCTCACCACCGCTGGCGGGCGGTTCAGGCAATCAGCCCCAGCATTTT. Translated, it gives CASSPPLAGGSGNQPQHF.

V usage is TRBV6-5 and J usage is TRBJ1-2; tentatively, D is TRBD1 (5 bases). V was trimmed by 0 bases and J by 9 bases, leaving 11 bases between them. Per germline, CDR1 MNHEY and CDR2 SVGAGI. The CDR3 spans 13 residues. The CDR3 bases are TGTGCCAGCAGTTACTCGAGGGGTGACAGCTACACCTTC. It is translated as CASSYSRGDSYTF.

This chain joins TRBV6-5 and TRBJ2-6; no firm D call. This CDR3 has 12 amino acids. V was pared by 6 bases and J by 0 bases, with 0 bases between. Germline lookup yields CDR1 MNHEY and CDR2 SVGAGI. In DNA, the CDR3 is TGTGCCAGCAGCTCTGGGGCCAACGTCCTGACTTTC. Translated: CASSSGANVLTF.

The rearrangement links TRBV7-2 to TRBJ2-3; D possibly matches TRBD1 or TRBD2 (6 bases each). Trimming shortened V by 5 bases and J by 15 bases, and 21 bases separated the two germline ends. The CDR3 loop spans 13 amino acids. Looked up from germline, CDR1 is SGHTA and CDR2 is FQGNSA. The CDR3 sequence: CASSKEIGGQNYF. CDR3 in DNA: TGTGCCAGCAGCAAAGAAATCGGGGGCCAAAATTATTTT.

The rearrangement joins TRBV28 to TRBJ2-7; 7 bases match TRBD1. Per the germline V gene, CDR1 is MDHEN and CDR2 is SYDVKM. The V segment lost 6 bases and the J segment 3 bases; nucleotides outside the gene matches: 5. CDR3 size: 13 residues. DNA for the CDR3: TGTGCCAGCAGAGGTAACAGGGGCTACGAGCAGTACTTC. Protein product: CASRGNRGYEQYF. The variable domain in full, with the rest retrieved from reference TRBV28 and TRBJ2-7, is DVKVTQSSRYLVKRTGEKVFLECVQDMDHENMFWYRQDPGLGLRLIYFSYDVKMKEKGDIPEGYSVSREKKERFSLILESASTNQTSMYLCASRGNRGYEQYFGPGTRLTVT.

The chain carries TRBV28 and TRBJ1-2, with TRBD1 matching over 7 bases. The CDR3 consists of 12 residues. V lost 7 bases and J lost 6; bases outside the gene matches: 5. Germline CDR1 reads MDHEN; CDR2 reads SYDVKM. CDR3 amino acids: CASKDRVDGYTF. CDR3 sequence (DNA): TGTGCCAGCAAAGACAGGGTCGATGGCTACACCTTC.

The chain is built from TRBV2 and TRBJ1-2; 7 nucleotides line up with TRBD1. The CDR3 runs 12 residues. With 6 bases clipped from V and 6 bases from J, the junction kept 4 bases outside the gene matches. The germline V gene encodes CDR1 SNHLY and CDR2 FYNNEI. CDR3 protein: CASRTGYDGYTF. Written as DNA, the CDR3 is TGTGCCAGCAGGACAGGGTACGATGGCTACACCTTC. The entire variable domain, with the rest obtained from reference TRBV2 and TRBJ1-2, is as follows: EPEVTQTPSHQVTQMGQEVILRCVPISNHLYFYWYRQILGQKVEFLVSFYNNEISEKSEIFDDQFSVERPDGSNFTLKIRSTKLEDSAMYFCASRTGYDGYTFGSGTRLTVV.

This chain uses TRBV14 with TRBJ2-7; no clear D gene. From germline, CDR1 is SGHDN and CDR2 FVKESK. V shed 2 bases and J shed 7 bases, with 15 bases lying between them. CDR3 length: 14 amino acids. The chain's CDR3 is CASSQNSKPWEQYF. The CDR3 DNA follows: TGTGCCAGCAGCCAAAACAGTAAGCCCTGGGAGCAGTACTTC.

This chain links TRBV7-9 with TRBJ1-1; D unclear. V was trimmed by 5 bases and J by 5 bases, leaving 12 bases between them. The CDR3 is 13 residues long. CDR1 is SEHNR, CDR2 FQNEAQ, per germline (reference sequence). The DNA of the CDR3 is TGTGCCAGCAGCGGAGCCCGGGAGACTGAAGCTTTCTTT. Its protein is CASSGARETEAFF.

The CDR3 region is CASSSTGTYEQYF. The DNA for the CDR3 is TGTGCCAGCAGTTCCACGGGGACCTACGAGCAGTACTTC. V is TRBV27 and J is TRBJ2-7, with D possibly being TRBD2 (5 bases). Trimming took 4 bases from V and 2 from J, leaving 9 bases between them. The CDR3 consists of 13 residues. The germline gives CDR1 MNHEY, CDR2 SMNVEV (reference sequence).

The CDR3 reads CASGQSNYGYTF. The CDR3 DNA sequence: TGTGCTAGTGGCCAAAGTAACTATGGCTACACCTTC. The rearrangement uses TRBV12-5 and TRBJ1-2; D is undetermined. This CDR3 is 12 amino acids long. Germline V gives CDR1 LGHNT, CDR2 FRNRAP. V was clipped by 6 bases and J by 1 base, with 6 bases between them.

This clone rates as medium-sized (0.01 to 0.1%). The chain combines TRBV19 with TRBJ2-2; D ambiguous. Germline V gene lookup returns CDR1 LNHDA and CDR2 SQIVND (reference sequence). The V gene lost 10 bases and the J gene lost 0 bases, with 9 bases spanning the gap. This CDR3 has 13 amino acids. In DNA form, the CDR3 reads TGTGCCATTCGACCATCGAACACCGGGGAGCTGTTTTTT. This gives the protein CAIRPSNTGELFF.

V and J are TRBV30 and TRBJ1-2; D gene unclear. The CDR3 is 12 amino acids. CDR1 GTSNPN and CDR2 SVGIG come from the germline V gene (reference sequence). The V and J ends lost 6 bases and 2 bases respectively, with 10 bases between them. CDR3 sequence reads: CACTPLNYGYTF. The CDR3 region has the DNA TGTGCCTGCACCCCCCTGAACTATGGCTACACCTTC.